What follows describes a single T cell receptor beta chain. This sample is part of a study of blood T cells in healthy people across ages. This CDR3 spans 14 amino acids. Germline loops: CDR1 MNHNY, CDR2 SVGAGI (reference sequence). Trimming removed 5 bases at V and 7 bases at J, with 12 bases between. With a J-beta primer mix and a sample-barcoded 5' primer, a second PCR ran about 6 to 11 cycles. MiXCR, run by TCRdb on the 5' RACE reads, gives a single entry per CDR3 protein. The profile covers about 640,000 distinct CDR3 sequences, with around 54% appearing a single time and approximately 37% taken by the ten largest.

The chain combines TRBV6-6 with TRBJ1-6; no firm D call. This clonotype originated in a man between 60 and 70 years old in good health. The sample taken for sequencing was blood. CDR3 in amino acids: CASSPAGGNSPLHF. CDR3 nucleotide sequence: TGTGCCAGCAGTCCAGCGGGCGGCAATTCACCCCTCCACTTT.